These 15 T cell receptor beta chains were sequenced from one sample in a study of T cell repertoires in cytomegalovirus infection. TCRdb redid the calling of the reads with MiXCR, one entry per CDR3 protein. This table has about 440,000 distinct CDR3 sequences, approximately 30% appearing once. The sequenced sample was PBMCs. The receptors here all came from a human donor in good health (CMV status not recorded). Some clones in this sample may be carry-over from other donors' samples.

The J gene is TRBJ1-5, the V gene TRBV4-1, with D perhaps matching TRBD1 (5 bases). The CDR3 has 15 residues. Germline V gene data show CDR1 as MGHRA and CDR2 as YSYEKL. V lost 1 base, J lost 7 bases, and 14 bases lay in between. CDR3 nucleotide sequence: TGCGCCAGCAGCCAAGTTCCCGGGGGTGGACAGCCCCAGCATTTT. Its translation is CASSQVPGGGQPQHF.

This chain links TRBV2 with TRBJ2-5; 8 bases fit TRBD1. Germline CDR1 and CDR2: SNHLY and FYNNEI. This CDR3 region has 15 residues. With 5 bases clipped from V and 1 base from J, the junction kept 6 bases outside the gene matches. The CDR3 sequence is CASSKGTGAQETQYF. The CDR3 nucleotides are TGTGCCAGCAGTAAGGGGACAGGTGCCCAAGAGACCCAGTACTTC.

This sequence joins TRBV19 and TRBJ1-5; 7 nucleotides align to TRBD1. The trim removed 7 bases at V and 6 bases at J, leaving 15 bases unmatched. This CDR3 has 16 residues. CDR1 is LNHDA, CDR2 SQIVND, per germline (reference sequence). DNA for the CDR3: TGTGCCAGTATTACCAGGGGGATCCTGGGTACTCAGCCCCAGCATTTT. This codes for CASITRGILGTQPQHF. The full variable domain, its missing parts supplied by reference TRBV19 and TRBJ1-5, is DGGITQSPKYLFRKEGQNVTLSCEQNLNHDAMYWYRQDPGQGLRLIYYSQIVNDFQKGDIAEGYSVSREKKESFPLTVTSAQKNPTAFYLCASITRGILGTQPQHFGDGTRLSIL.

This chain joins TRBV7-2 and TRBJ2-1; 13 bases match TRBD2. Germline V gene sequence: CDR1 SGHTA, CDR2 FQGNSA. The V and J ends lost 6 bases and 6 bases, in that order; junction bases with no gene match: 5. The CDR3 sequence is 15 residues long. CDR3 in DNA: TGTGCCAGCAGTACTAGCGGGGGGGAGTCCAATGAGCAGTTCTTC. Translation: CASSTSGGESNEQFF.

This clonotype was picked up many times. CDR3 protein: CASSPHQGQGSEKLFF. Here the CDR3 DNA reads TGTGCCAGCAGCCCCCACCAGGGACAGGGGTCTGAAAAACTGTTTTTT. This chain connects TRBV28 to TRBJ1-4; the match to TRBD1 covers 10 bases. The trim removed 6 bases at V and 7 bases at J, leaving 11 bases unmatched. The germline CDR1 and CDR2 sequences are MDHEN and SYDVKM. The CDR3 sequence is 16 residues long.

The table lists this clonotype with a few counts. The chain carries TRBV4-1 and TRBJ1-6; tentative D call: TRBD1 (5 bases). The CDR3 length is 15 residues. The germline V and J ends were trimmed by 0 bases and 9 bases, with 12 bases remaining between them. Per germline, CDR1 MGHRA and CDR2 YSYEKL. The CDR3 loop reads CASSQDTVGGSPLHF. Written as DNA, the CDR3 is TGCGCCAGCAGCCAAGATACCGTGGGGGGTTCACCCCTCCACTTT.

This clonotype has a handful of counts. The rearrangement joins TRBV19 to TRBJ2-5; 7 positions agree with TRBD1. The length of the CDR3 is 13 residues. Trimming took 5 bases from V and 4 from J; bases not matched to a gene: 4. Germline-derived CDR1 and CDR2 are LNHDA and SQIVND (reference sequence). CDR3 protein: CASSSDRAETQYF. CDR3 bases: TGTGCCAGTAGTTCCGACAGGGCAGAGACCCAGTACTTC. Drawing the rest from reference TRBV19 and TRBJ2-5, the complete variable domain is DGGITQSPKYLFRKEGQNVTLSCEQNLNHDAMYWYRQDPGQGLRLIYYSQIVNDFQKGDIAEGYSVSREKKESFPLTVTSAQKNPTAFYLCASSSDRAETQYFGPGTRLLVL.

V and J are TRBV20-1 and TRBJ2-1; unclear D gene. Germline V lookup: CDR1 DFQATT, CDR2 SNEGSKA (reference sequence). V shed 3 bases and J shed 4 bases, with 13 bases lying between them. CDR3 length: 14 residues. This CDR3 reads CSASSGLGYNEQFF. The CDR3 nucleotides are TGCAGTGCTAGTTCGGGTTTGGGGTACAATGAGCAGTTCTTC.

V usage is TRBV5-1 and J usage is TRBJ2-7; weak D call: TRBD1 (6 bases). The CDR3 loop spans 14 amino acids. Between the trimmed V and J ends, which lost 3 bases and 3 bases, there was a span of 13 bases. Germline loops: CDR1 SGHRS, CDR2 YFSETQ. CDR3 bases: TGCGCCAGCAGCTCCGCCGGGACACTCTACGAGCAGTACTTC. It encodes CASSSAGTLYEQYF.

V gene TRBV12-3 or TRBV12-4 combines with J gene TRBJ2-2; D might be TRBD2 (6 bases). The ends were cut back, 5 bases at V and 6 bases at J, with 13 bases in the middle. The CDR3 covers 14 residues. CDR3 in DNA: TGTGCCAGCAGTCGACGGAGGGTCCCCGGGGAGCTGTTTTTT. This encodes CASSRRRVPGELFF.

In its sample, this clonotype was seen a few times. This chain links TRBV5-4 with TRBJ2-1, with D tentatively TRBD1 or TRBD2 (6 bases each). In germline, CDR1 is SGHNT, CDR2 YYREEE (reference sequence). Trimming removed 0 bases at V and 8 bases at J, with 9 bases between. CDR3 length: 13 amino acids. This CDR3 reads CASSLGGADEQFF. CDR3 nucleotide sequence: TGTGCCAGCAGCTTGGGGGGGGCTGATGAGCAGTTCTTC.

This clonotype was seen only a few times. The chain joins TRBV19 to TRBJ2-4, with D perhaps TRBD2 (6 bases). The germline V gene has CDR1 LNHDA and CDR2 SQIVND (reference sequence). V shed 6 bases and J shed 4 bases, with 13 bases lying between them. The CDR3 is 14 residues long. The CDR3 here is CASSWGLSKNIQYF. For the CDR3, the DNA is TGTGCCAGTAGCTGGGGACTCTCGAAAAACATTCAGTACTTC.

The chain recombines TRBV20-1 with TRBJ1-6; 9 positions match TRBD1. V shed 0 bases, J shed 15 bases, and the junction held 9 bases outside the gene matches. Germline CDR1 DFQATT, CDR2 SNEGSKA (reference sequence). CDR3 length equals 14 residues. CDR3 nucleotide sequence: TGCAGTGCTAGAGATCAGAGGGACAGGGCAAACCTCCACTTT. Translation: CSARDQRDRANLHF.

The gene calls are TRBV13 and TRBJ1-2; no clear D gene. V was cut by 0 bases and J by 3 bases, with 8 bases left in between. The germline gives CDR1 PRHDT, CDR2 FYEKMQ (reference sequence). This CDR3 is built from 14 residues. Written as DNA, the CDR3 is TGTGCCAGCAGCTTAGGGGGTTTGGACTATGGCTACACCTTC. Protein sequence: CASSLGGLDYGYTF.

The rearrangement joins TRBV5-1 to TRBJ2-7, with 8 bases aligning to TRBD1. J gave up 3 bases and V 5 bases, and 7 bases lay outside the gene matches. The length of the CDR3 is 14 residues. Looked up from germline, CDR1 is SGHRS and CDR2 is YFSETQ. In DNA, the CDR3 is TGCGCCAGCAGACAGGGGGAAAGATTCTACGAGCAGTACTTC. This sequence encodes CASRQGERFYEQYF. The variable domain in full, with the rest retrieved from reference TRBV5-1 and TRBJ2-7, is KAGVTQTPRYLIKTRGQQVTLSCSPISGHRSVSWYQQTPGQGLQFLFEYFSETQRNKGNFPGRFSGRQFSNSRSEMNVSTLELGDSALYLCASRQGERFYEQYFGPGTRLTVT.